This paragraph covers one T cell receptor beta chain sequence. Library preparation (for TCRbeta) was performed with unique molecular identifiers. TCRdb fed the PCR reads into MiXCR, producing one record per CDR3 protein. The sample comprises approximately 230,000 distinct CDR3 sequences, roughly 25% of which are singletons, and about 4.8% rests with the top ten. The data belong to a study of T-cell reconstitution after alpha-beta-depleted transplantation in children. CDR1 is DFQATT, CDR2 SNEGSKA, per germline (reference sequence). The CDR3 sequence is 15 residues long. Trimming removed 0 bases at V and 1 base at J, with 12 bases between.

The chain joins TRBV20-1 to TRBJ1-1, with D possibly matching TRBD1 (5 bases). Sample: PBMCs, mostly from graft donor cells, taken 360 days after TCRalphabeta/CD19-depleted stem cell transplant. The TCR comes from a female patient aged 2-9 years who had a stem cell transplant for congenital amegakaryocytic thrombocytopenia, so the T cells may come from the graft donor. CDR3 sequence (DNA): TGCAGTGCTAGAGATCAGGGAGGTCGGAACACTGAAGCTTTCTTT. This translates into CSARDQGGRNTEAFF.